A selection of T cell receptor beta chains follows, all from one sample in a study of early T cells in non-severe SARS-CoV-2 infection. TCRdb re-called the 5' RACE reads through MiXCR, storing one row per CDR3 protein. The sample records about 39,000 distinct CDR3 sequences, 4.5% to 5% being singletons. The sample was whole blood. The receptors stem from an adult who was a healthcare worker with PCR-confirmed SARS-CoV-2 infection or an uninfected control (not recorded which). Each CDR3 is given with its conserved first and last residue. Each record gives: J gene, V gene, D gene, clone size, CDR3 DNA, CDR3 protein. The D gene is left open where the match is weak. Clone size is not always given. Where it is, it says once, few, many or a class for expanded clones.

j_gene: TRBJ2-1
v_gene: TRBV30
d_gene: TRBD2
abundance: few
CDR3nt: TGTGCCTGGAGTGAAGCGGGGCTTCACAATGAGCAGTTCTTC
CDR3aa: CAWSEAGLHNEQFF

j_gene: TRBJ1-1
v_gene: TRBV5-1
d_gene: .
abundance: .
CDR3nt: TGCGCCAGCAGCTTGGGCGATAAGAACACTGAAGCTTTCTTT
CDR3aa: CASSLGDKNTEAFF

j_gene: TRBJ2-3
v_gene: TRBV4-1
d_gene: TRBD2
abundance: many
CDR3nt: TGCGCCAGCAGCCCTCTGGGACTAGTCAATACAGATACGCAGTATTTT
CDR3aa: CASSPLGLVNTDTQYF

j_gene: TRBJ2-2
v_gene: TRBV7-3
d_gene: .
abundance: few
CDR3nt: TGTGCCAGCAGCTTACTCCTCCGGGGCACCGGGGAGCTGTTTTTT
CDR3aa: CASSLLLRGTGELFF

j_gene: TRBJ1-5
v_gene: TRBV5-1
d_gene: .
abundance: .
CDR3nt: TGCGCCAGCAGCTTGGCCGAAACAGGGAGCGGTCAGCCCCAGCATTTT
CDR3aa: CASSLAETGSGQPQHF

j_gene: TRBJ2-1
v_gene: TRBV11-2
d_gene: TRBD2
abundance: many
CDR3nt: TGTGCCAGCAGCCGCGGACTAGCCGCCAGCTCCTACAATGAGCAGTTCTTC
CDR3aa: CASSRGLAASSYNEQFF

j_gene: TRBJ2-1
v_gene: TRBV4-3
d_gene: .
abundance: few
CDR3nt: TGCGCCAGCAGCCAGGCAGGGGCCGATGAGCAGTTCTTC
CDR3aa: CASSQAGADEQFF

j_gene: TRBJ2-2
v_gene: TRBV4-1
d_gene: .
abundance: many
CDR3nt: TGCGCCAGCAGCCAGGGACTTGGGGCCGGGGAGCTGTTTTTT
CDR3aa: CASSQGLGAGELFF

j_gene: TRBJ1-2
v_gene: TRBV12-3/TRBV12-4
d_gene: .
abundance: many
CDR3nt: TGTGCCAGCAGTCCGTCCGGGGCCACTAGCTACACCTTC
CDR3aa: CASSPSGATSYTF

j_gene: TRBJ2-2
v_gene: TRBV5-1
d_gene: TRBD2
abundance: many
CDR3nt: TGCGCCAGCAGCCAGGGACTAGCAGGCCCCGAGGAGCTGTTTTTT
CDR3aa: CASSQGLAGPEELFF

j_gene: TRBJ2-3
v_gene: TRBV7-2
d_gene: .
abundance: .
CDR3nt: TGTGCCAGCAGCTTTCAGGGTAGTGTTCCAGATACGCAGTATTTT
CDR3aa: CASSFQGSVPDTQYF

j_gene: TRBJ2-3
v_gene: TRBV11-1
d_gene: TRBD2
abundance: many
CDR3nt: TGTGCCACCGCCGTCGGGACTAGCGGGAGTAGGGGCACAGATACGCAGTATTTT
CDR3aa: CATAVGTSGSRGTDTQYF

j_gene: TRBJ2-3
v_gene: TRBV5-6
d_gene: .
abundance: few
CDR3nt: TGTGCCAGCAGCTTGGGTAGGGGACTCCGGGGCGCAGATACGCAGTATTTT
CDR3aa: CASSLGRGLRGADTQYF

j_gene: TRBJ2-3
v_gene: TRBV20-1
d_gene: TRBD2
abundance: many
CDR3nt: TGCAGTGCTAGAGTTCGGGGAGGGGCAGCAGATACGCAGTATTTT
CDR3aa: CSARVRGGAADTQYF

j_gene: TRBJ1-1
v_gene: TRBV12-3/TRBV12-4
d_gene: .
abundance: few
CDR3nt: TGTGCCAGCAGTTTTCGGGGTACCGGTGAAGCTTTCTTT
CDR3aa: CASSFRGTGEAFF

j_gene: TRBJ2-3
v_gene: TRBV9
d_gene: .
abundance: many
CDR3nt: TGTGCCAGCAGCGTATGGGGGGGCAGCACAGATACGCAGTATTTT
CDR3aa: CASSVWGGSTDTQYF

j_gene: TRBJ2-2
v_gene: TRBV7-2
d_gene: TRBD2
abundance: few
CDR3nt: TGTGCCAGCAGCTTAACTCCGGGGGGGTCCGGGGAGCTGTTTTTT
CDR3aa: CASSLTPGGSGELFF

j_gene: TRBJ2-1
v_gene: TRBV20-1
d_gene: .
abundance: many
CDR3nt: TGCAGTGCTAGGAGTGACCTAGGGGGAGGGGCCTACTACAATGAGCAGTTCTTC
CDR3aa: CSARSDLGGGAYYNEQFF

j_gene: TRBJ2-1
v_gene: TRBV29-1
d_gene: .
abundance: few
CDR3nt: TGCAGCGTTGGAGAAAGGAGCTCCTACAATGAGCAGTTCTTC
CDR3aa: CSVGERSSYNEQFF

j_gene: TRBJ1-5
v_gene: TRBV6-6
d_gene: .
abundance: many
CDR3nt: TGTGCCAGCAGTTATGACAGCTATAGCAATCAGCCCCAGCATTTT
CDR3aa: CASSYDSYSNQPQHF

j_gene: TRBJ2-5
v_gene: TRBV6-2/TRBV6-3
d_gene: .
abundance: few
CDR3nt: TGTGCCAGCAGTCACCAAGAGACCCAGTACTTC
CDR3aa: CASSHQETQYF

j_gene: TRBJ2-1
v_gene: TRBV6-1
d_gene: TRBD2
abundance: few
CDR3nt: TGTGCCACCCTACTGACTAGCGGGGCCAATGAGCAGTTCTTC
CDR3aa: CATLLTSGANEQFF

j_gene: TRBJ1-1
v_gene: TRBV12-3/TRBV12-4
d_gene: TRBD1
abundance: few
CDR3nt: TGTGCCAGCAGTACGACAGGGGGCTTGGAAGCTTTCTTT
CDR3aa: CASSTTGGLEAFF

j_gene: TRBJ2-5
v_gene: TRBV7-6
d_gene: TRBD2
abundance: .
CDR3nt: TGTGCCAGCAGCCCACTAGCGGGGGGTCCCCCGGGGACCCAGTACTTC
CDR3aa: CASSPLAGGPPGTQYF

j_gene: TRBJ2-1
v_gene: TRBV30
d_gene: TRBD2
abundance: many
CDR3nt: TGTGCCTGGAGTAGCATACCGGGACTAGCACGCAATGAGCAGTTCTTC
CDR3aa: CAWSSIPGLARNEQFF

j_gene: TRBJ2-1
v_gene: TRBV13
d_gene: TRBD2
abundance: few
CDR3nt: TGTGCCAGTACGGGGGCTAGCGGGAGGAATCCCTACAATGAGCAGTTCTTC
CDR3aa: CASTGASGRNPYNEQFF

j_gene: TRBJ2-5
v_gene: TRBV6-2/TRBV6-3
d_gene: TRBD2
abundance: many
CDR3nt: TGTGCCAGCAGACTAGCGGGACAAGAGACCCAGTACTTC
CDR3aa: CASRLAGQETQYF

j_gene: TRBJ2-7
v_gene: TRBV7-2
d_gene: .
abundance: many
CDR3nt: TGTGCCAGCAGCTTGGGGGGTAGCACCTCCTACGAGCAGTACTTC
CDR3aa: CASSLGGSTSYEQYF

j_gene: TRBJ2-3
v_gene: TRBV20-1
d_gene: .
abundance: many
CDR3nt: TGCAGTGCTAGTCAGCCAGGGCAGACAGATACGCAGTATTTT
CDR3aa: CSASQPGQTDTQYF

j_gene: TRBJ2-1
v_gene: TRBV7-2
d_gene: TRBD2
abundance: many
CDR3nt: TGTGCCAGCAGCTTTGTTCGCGGGGGGAACAATGAGCAGTTCTTC
CDR3aa: CASSFVRGGNNEQFF

j_gene: TRBJ2-2
v_gene: TRBV5-5
d_gene: .
abundance: many
CDR3nt: TGTGCCAGCAGCTCATACACCGGGGAGCTGTTTTTT
CDR3aa: CASSSYTGELFF

j_gene: TRBJ2-7
v_gene: TRBV7-6
d_gene: .
abundance: many
CDR3nt: TGTGCCAGCAGCTTAGGTGTGGTCGGCAGCACCTACGAGCAGTACTTC
CDR3aa: CASSLGVVGSTYEQYF

j_gene: TRBJ2-5
v_gene: TRBV11-2
d_gene: .
abundance: many
CDR3nt: TGTGCCAGCAGCGCTCAGGTGCAAGAGACCCAGTACTTC
CDR3aa: CASSAQVQETQYF

j_gene: TRBJ2-2
v_gene: TRBV7-2
d_gene: TRBD2
abundance: few
CDR3nt: TGTGCCAGCCCCCCGGGGGGGTTTATAGCCGGGGAGCTGTTTTTT
CDR3aa: CASPPGGFIAGELFF

j_gene: TRBJ1-2
v_gene: TRBV6-6
d_gene: .
abundance: medium-sized
CDR3nt: TGTGCCACCCGCGGTGTGGTCTATGGCTACACCTTC
CDR3aa: CATRGVVYGYTF

j_gene: TRBJ2-4
v_gene: TRBV3-1
d_gene: TRBD2
abundance: many
CDR3nt: TGTGCCAGCAGCCAGGTGGGAGCGGGAGGGCTGAACATTCAGTACTTC
CDR3aa: CASSQVGAGGLNIQYF

j_gene: TRBJ2-5
v_gene: TRBV3-1
d_gene: .
abundance: many
CDR3nt: TGTGCCAGCAGCCAAACCCCCTTTGTGGGGCGACAAGAGACCCAGTACTTC
CDR3aa: CASSQTPFVGRQETQYF

j_gene: TRBJ2-7
v_gene: TRBV20-1
d_gene: .
abundance: .
CDR3nt: TGCAGTGCCAGATCCGGTTACGAGCAGTACTTC
CDR3aa: CSARSGYEQYF